The 30 T cell receptor beta chains below come from one sample, sequenced in a study of T cells in localized non-small cell lung cancer. Measured with immunoSEQ multiplex PCR; TCRdb has only the in-frame clones, and not every one. In the table there are 52,000 or so clones, roughly 85% of which are singletons. The sample here was peripheral blood, taken before any cancer treatment. These receptors came from a male donor older than 55 with stage III squamous cell lung carcinoma.

The chain combines TRBV7-6 with TRBJ1-1; TRBD1 might be the D (5 bases). The V end was cut by 7 bases, the J end by 1 base, with 16 bases between. Per germline, CDR1 SGHVS and CDR2 FNYEAQ. This CDR3 region has 15 residues. The DNA of the CDR3 is TGTGCCAGCACCATGGGCGGGGGACGGAACACTGAAGCTTTCTTT. This codes for CASTMGGGRNTEAFF.

J is TRBJ1-1 and V is TRBV10-3; perhaps TRBD1 as D (5 bases). CDR3 length: 14 residues. The germline CDR1 and CDR2 sequences are ENHRY and SYGVKD. V shed 3 bases and J shed 1 base, with 9 bases lying between them. Here the CDR3 DNA reads TGTGCCATCAGTGAAACCGGGACGAACACTGAAGCTTTCTTT. Translated: CAISETGTNTEAFF.

The chain employs TRBV27 and TRBJ1-6; D uncertain. V was trimmed by 2 bases and J by 7 bases, leaving 12 bases between them. CDR1 and CDR2 (germline): MNHEY, SMNVEV (reference sequence). This CDR3 is built from 15 residues. The CDR3 sequence is CASSLGPRPNSPLHF. The CDR3 nucleotides are TGTGCCAGCAGTTTAGGTCCCAGACCCAATTCACCCCTCCACTTT.

V and J are TRBV6-6 and TRBJ2-1, with D perhaps matching TRBD2 (5 bases). V lost 0 bases to trimming and J lost 3 bases, with 12 bases between them. The CDR3 covers 16 residues. In germline, CDR1 is MNHNY, CDR2 SVGAGI (reference sequence). CDR3 in amino acids: CASSYSNSGSYNEQFF. The DNA for the CDR3 is TGTGCCAGCAGTTACTCGAACAGTGGGAGCTACAATGAGCAGTTCTTC.

The CDR3 DNA reads as TGTGCCAGCAGCTTCCGGCAGGGAGACGAGCAGTACTTC. Translating it yields CASSFRQGDEQYF. The chain employs TRBV7-3 and TRBJ2-7, with D tentatively TRBD1 or TRBD2 (5 bases each). V was cut by 3 bases and J by 5 bases, with 11 bases left in between. The CDR3 spans 13 residues. The germline V gene encodes CDR1 SGHTA and CDR2 FQGTGA.

The chain links TRBV27 to TRBJ2-3; D unclear. The CDR3 is 13 residues long. From germline, CDR1 is MNHEY and CDR2 SMNVEV (reference sequence). V gave up 1 base and J gave up 6 bases, with 8 bases separating them. The CDR3 spells CASSLFPRDTQYF. CDR3 coding DNA: TGTGCCAGCAGTTTATTCCCCCGGGATACGCAGTATTTT.

The chain recombines TRBV12-5 with TRBJ2-1; 10 positions agree with TRBD2. CDR1 and CDR2 (germline): LGHNT, FRNRAP. The V segment lost 0 bases and the J segment 6 bases; nucleotides outside the gene matches: 2. The CDR3 spans 15 residues. The CDR3: CASGLVLAGPNEQFF. For the CDR3, the DNA is TGTGCTAGTGGTTTGGTACTAGCGGGGCCCAATGAGCAGTTCTTC.

This sequence joins TRBV19 and TRBJ1-2; D is uncertain. The germline V gene encodes CDR1 LNHDA and CDR2 SQIVND (reference sequence). The germline V and J ends were trimmed by 7 bases and 7 bases, with 13 bases remaining between them. This CDR3 spans 12 amino acids. This CDR3 is CASIGFEAGYTF. In DNA form, the CDR3 reads TGTGCCAGTATTGGATTTGAAGCTGGCTACACCTTC.

The gene calls are TRBV28 and TRBJ2-3, with a possible D match to TRBD2 (5 bases). Per the germline V gene, CDR1 is MDHEN and CDR2 is SYDVKM. Deletions cut 3 bases from V and 4 bases from J, with 8 bases between. The CDR3 covers 13 residues. The CDR3, as DNA: TGTGCCAGCAGTTTGAGGGTCCCAGATACGCAGTATTTT. Protein product: CASSLRVPDTQYF. Filled out from reference TRBV28 and TRBJ2-3, the complete variable domain reads DVKVTQSSRYLVKRTGEKVFLECVQDMDHENMFWYRQDPGLGLRLIYFSYDVKMKEKGDIPEGYSVSREKKERFSLILESASTNQTSMYLCASSLRVPDTQYFGPGTRLTVL.

The chain combines TRBV5-5 with TRBJ2-5; 9 bases align to TRBD1. CDR1 and CDR2 from the germline V gene are SGHKS and YYEKEE (reference sequence). J lost 4 bases, V lost 4 bases, and 8 bases had no gene match. CDR3 size: 15 residues. In DNA, the CDR3 is TGTGCCAGCAGCCGAACAGGGGGCTGGGGAGAGACCCAGTACTTC. The encoded protein is CASSRTGGWGETQYF.

The rearrangement uses TRBV13 and TRBJ2-7; 8 bases map to TRBD2. The CDR3 runs to 16 residues. Germline V gene data show CDR1 as PRHDT and CDR2 as FYEKMQ (reference sequence). Unmatched junction bases numbered 4, after V lost 0 bases and J lost 0 bases. The CDR3 region is CASSLGRAGGSYEQYF. The CDR3 DNA sequence: TGTGCCAGCAGCTTAGGCCGTGCGGGGGGCTCCTACGAGCAGTACTTC.

V and J are TRBV11-2 and TRBJ2-1; D might be TRBD1 (5 bases). Germline V gives CDR1 SGHAT, CDR2 FQNNGV. V lost 2 bases, J lost 4 bases, and 15 bases lay in between. CDR3 length equals 16 residues. In nucleotides, the CDR3 is TGTGCCAGCAGCTTAAGGGCCCCAGACAGTTACAATGAGCAGTTCTTC. Amino acid sequence: CASSLRAPDSYNEQFF.

The chain combines TRBV7-3 with TRBJ2-7; 9 nucleotides line up with TRBD1. J lost 2 bases, V lost 2 bases, and 4 bases had no gene match. This CDR3 is built from 15 residues. Per germline, CDR1 SGHTA and CDR2 FQGTGA. The CDR3 bases are TGTGCCAGCAGCTTAGCCGGGACAGGGACCTACGAGCAGTACTTC. It specifies CASSLAGTGTYEQYF.

The J gene is TRBJ1-3, the V gene TRBV28; D remains unclear. Germline V CDR1 and CDR2: MDHEN, SYDVKM. The CDR3 runs to 15 residues. The ends were cut back, 6 bases at V and 4 bases at J, with 16 bases in the middle. This CDR3 reads CASSARVIAGNTIYF. The DNA for the CDR3 is TGTGCCAGCAGCGCTCGGGTGATTGCGGGAAACACCATATATTTT.

The chain carries TRBV5-1 and TRBJ2-5, with TRBD1 identical over 7 bases. Unmatched junction bases numbered 3, after V lost 4 bases and J lost 3 bases. This CDR3 comprises 13 residues. CDR1 is SGHRS and CDR2 is YFSETQ in the germline V gene. The CDR3 region is CASSPGQEETQYF. The CDR3 DNA follows: TGCGCCAGCAGCCCCGGACAGGAAGAGACCCAGTACTTC.

V gene TRBV2 combines with J gene TRBJ2-2; possibly TRBD2 for D (5 bases). V was trimmed by 7 bases and J by 0 bases, leaving 12 bases between them. CDR1 SNHLY and CDR2 FYNNEI come from the germline V gene. This CDR3 has 15 residues. The CDR3 DNA follows: TGTGCCAGCATAGGACTGTCCGCGAACACCGGGGAGCTGTTTTTT. This gives the protein CASIGLSANTGELFF. Filled out from reference TRBV2 and TRBJ2-2, the complete variable domain reads EPEVTQTPSHQVTQMGQEVILRCVPISNHLYFYWYRQILGQKVEFLVSFYNNEISEKSEIFDDQFSVERPDGSNFTLKIRSTKLEDSAMYFCASIGLSANTGELFFGEGSRLTVL.

The rearrangement uses TRBV18 and TRBJ2-2; 7 bases map to TRBD2. The germline V gene has CDR1 KGHSH and CDR2 LQKENI. CDR3 length: 19 residues. The J segment lost 2 bases and the V segment lost 3 bases, leaving 15 bases of the junction unmatched. The CDR3 region has the DNA TGTGCCAGCTCACCTCCCCGGGTGGCGTCTAGCGGCAACACCGGGGAGCTGTTTTTT. Translation gives CASSPPRVASSGNTGELFF.

The rearrangement joins TRBV28 to TRBJ1-3, with 8 bases aligning to TRBD1. The CDR3 consists of 14 residues. In germline, CDR1 is MDHEN, CDR2 SYDVKM. V dropped 6 bases and J dropped 4; count of bases not matched to a gene: 5. Written as DNA, the CDR3 is TGTGCCAGCAGCCGGACAGGGTTCGGAAACACCATATATTTT. Protein product: CASSRTGFGNTIYF.

The rearrangement joins TRBV21-1 to TRBJ2-1; the table calls TRBD2, which could not be checked here. TRBV21-1 is given as a pseudogene. The CDR3 is 11 amino acids. For the CDR3, the DNA is TGTGCCACCGGGGACTACAATGAGCAGTTCTTC. Protein sequence: CATGDYNEQFF.

J is TRBJ2-7 and V is TRBV7-9; perhaps D is TRBD1 or TRBD2 (5 bases each). Deletions cut 6 bases from V and 6 bases from J, with 15 bases between. Germline V CDR1 and CDR2: SEHNR, FQNEAQ (reference sequence). The CDR3 runs 13 residues. CDR3 in amino acids: CASSPTGPREQYF. In DNA form, the CDR3 reads TGTGCCAGCAGTCCCACGGGACCGCGCGAGCAGTACTTC.

V usage is TRBV14 and J usage is TRBJ2-7; 8 positions agree with TRBD1. The CDR3 covers 14 residues. Germline assignment: CDR1 SGHDN and CDR2 FVKESK. V shed 7 bases, J shed 0 bases, and the junction held 5 bases outside the gene matches. The CDR3: CASNAGGGSYEQYF. The CDR3 DNA reads TGTGCCAGCAACGCAGGGGGCGGCTCCTACGAGCAGTACTTC.

Points on this clone: At one of its ends the junction is not consistent with the germline gene, which may arise from a read error. The chain joins TRBV7-9 to TRBJ2-7; D perhaps matches TRBD2 (5 bases). Germline V lookup: CDR1 SEHNR, CDR2 FQNEAQ (reference sequence). The CDR3 is 13 residues long. This CDR3 is CASSLDLGGSRVF. The CDR3 coding sequence is TGTGCCAGCAGCTTAGATCTAGGAGGCAGTCGGGTCTTC. Full variable domain (rest looked up from reference TRBV7-9 and TRBJ2-7): DTGVSQNPRHKITKRGQNVTFRCDPISEHNRLYWYRQTLGQGPEFLTYFQNEAQLEKSRLLSDRFSAERPKGSFSTLEIQRTEQGDSAMYLCASSLDLGGSRVFGPGTRLTVT.

The chain couples TRBV25-1 to TRBJ2-1, with TRBD1 matching over 8 bases. The germline CDR1 and CDR2 sequences are MGHDK and SYGVNS. CDR3 size: 14 residues. V was pared by 6 bases and J by 8 bases, with 9 bases of the junction left unmatched. CDR3 bases: TGTGCCAGCAGCGACAGGGGTTCTCGGGATGAGCAGTTCTTC. It translates to CASSDRGSRDEQFF.

The chain has TRBV15 and TRBJ2-1; 11 positions match TRBD2. The CDR3 has 17 amino acids. From germline, CDR1 is LNHNV and CDR2 YYDKDF (reference sequence). V lost 5 bases, J lost 5 bases, and 11 bases stayed unmatched. CDR3 nucleotide sequence: TGTGCCACCAGCTACTATATGACTAGCGGGGCCGACAATGAGCAGTTCTTC. Protein sequence: CATSYYMTSGADNEQFF.

With regard to this clone: Additional DNA sequences in this sample encode the identical CDR3. The chain is built from TRBV6-5 and TRBJ1-3, with D unclear. CDR3 length equals 12 residues. V dropped 6 bases and J dropped 7 bases, with 10 bases sitting between them. The germline gives CDR1 MNHEY, CDR2 SVGAGI. The chain's CDR3 is CASRATGNTIYF. The CDR3 nucleotides are TGTGCCAGCAGAGCTACGGGGAACACCATATATTTT.

The V gene is TRBV9, the J gene TRBJ2-2; D remains unclear. Trimming pared 2 bases from V and 2 bases from J, leaving 7 bases between. This CDR3 comprises 14 residues. From germline, CDR1 is SGDLS and CDR2 YYNGEE. The CDR3 region has the DNA TGTGCCAGCAGCGTCCAGTCTAACACCGGGGAGCTGTTTTTT. This translates into CASSVQSNTGELFF. The full variable domain, completed using reference TRBV9 and TRBJ2-2, is DSGVTQTPKHLITATGQRVTLRCSPRSGDLSVYWYQQSLDQGLQFLIQYYNGEERAKGNILERFSAQQFPDLHSELNLSSLELGDSALYFCASSVQSNTGELFFGEGSRLTVL.

The rearrangement uses TRBV18 and TRBJ1-5; 7 nucleotides match TRBD1. Germline V gives CDR1 KGHSH, CDR2 LQKENI. V was clipped by 0 bases and J by 3 bases; unmatched bases: 5. The CDR3 is 16 residues long. The CDR3 loop reads CASSPPGQGVNQPQHF. The CDR3 nucleotides read TGTGCCAGCTCACCACCGGGCCAGGGGGTCAATCAGCCCCAGCATTTT.

This clone appeared a single time. CDR3 coding DNA: TGTGCCAGCCACGCGCCGGCGGGGCCCTATAATTCACCCCTCCACTTT. It encodes CASHAPAGPYNSPLHF. This chain links TRBV21-1 with TRBJ1-6. TRBV21-1 corresponds to a pseudogene. The CDR3 has 16 amino acids.

The chain carries TRBV9 and TRBJ2-1; 7 bases line up with TRBD2. This CDR3 is 17 amino acids long. Trimming removed 4 bases from V and 5 bases from J; junction bases left unmatched: 15. From germline, CDR1 is SGDLS and CDR2 YYNGEE. CDR3 protein: CASSPGTLQGGDNEQFF. In nucleotides, the CDR3 is TGTGCCAGCAGCCCGGGGACTCTGCAGGGAGGGGACAATGAGCAGTTCTTC.

The chain is built from TRBV15 and TRBJ2-1; tentatively, D is TRBD2 (6 bases). Germline CDR1 is LNHNV and CDR2 is YYDKDF (reference sequence). The CDR3 length is 16 residues. Trimming took off 0 bases at V and 5 bases at J, with 14 bases between the two ends. CDR3 nucleotides: TGTGCCACCAGCAGAGATACCCAGCGGGCAAACAATGAGCAGTTCTTC. As protein: CATSRDTQRANNEQFF. Full variable domain (missing parts from reference TRBV15 and TRBJ2-1): DAMVIQNPRYQVTQFGKPVTLSCSQTLNHNVMYWYQQKSSQAPKLLFHYYDKDFNNEADTPDNFQSRRPNTSFCFLDIRSPGLGDTAMYLCATSRDTQRANNEQFFGPGTRLTVL.